A selection of T cell receptor beta chains follows, all from one sample in a study of T cell responses to AZD1222 COVID-19 vaccine. Assay: immunoSEQ multiplex PCR; the TCRdb copy retains only in-frame clones and omits some. The data contain under 150,000 clones, roughly nine tenths of them singletons. Source: peripheral blood, taken on day 0 of AZD1222 vaccination. All receptors come from an adult in good health. Each CDR3 is given with its conserved first and last residue. A D gene is named only where the DNA matches it firmly. Clone size appears in some rows only: once, few, many, or a class for an expanded clone.

CDR3 protein	CDR3 DNA	clone size	D gene	V gene	J gene
CADKRPLAQYF	TGTGCCGACAAACGGCCTTTGGCGCAGTATTTT	.	.	TRBV6-6	TRBJ2-3
CASSFDRGANTGELFF	TGCGCCAGCAGCTTTGACAGAGGCGCGAACACCGGGGAGCTGTTTTTT	.	.	TRBV5-1	TRBJ2-2
CASSLNPPLRYSNQPQHF	TGTGCCAGCAGCTTAAACCCCCCTTTGAGGTATAGCAATCAGCCCCAGCATTTT	.	.	TRBV7-3	TRBJ1-5
CASTSGGRGNTEAFF	TGTGCCAGCACCTCGGGGGGCAGGGGGAACACTGAAGCTTTCTTT	.	.	TRBV27	TRBJ1-1
CASSSQLGNEQFF	TGTGCCAGCAGTTCACAACTAGGAAATGAGCAGTTCTTC	.	.	TRBV12-3/TRBV12-4	TRBJ2-1
CASSYGPGAGYTF	TGTGCCAGCAGTTACGGCCCCGGGGCGGGCTACACCTTC	.	.	TRBV6-5	TRBJ1-2
CSAITQGLYEQYF	TGCAGCGCCATAACACAGGGGCTCTACGAGCAGTACTTC	.	TRBD1	TRBV29-1	TRBJ2-7
CASSQYDDENTIYF	TGTGCCAGCAGCCAATATGATGACGAAAACACCATATATTTT	.	.	TRBV14	TRBJ1-3
CASSEALGAVSGYTF	TGTGCCAGCAGTGAAGCGCTAGGGGCAGTGAGCGGCTACACCTTC	.	.	TRBV6-1	TRBJ1-2
CASSESEEAGELFF	TGTGCCAGCAGTGAATCCGAGGAGGCCGGGGAGCTGTTTTTT	.	.	TRBV25-1	TRBJ2-2
CASSRKGSLSDTQYF	TGTGCCAGTAGCCGGAAAGGGAGCCTTTCAGATACGCAGTATTTT	.	.	TRBV19	TRBJ2-3
CASSLDPGFYGYTF	TGTGCCAGCAGCCTCGACCCAGGGTTCTATGGCTACACCTTC	.	.	TRBV28	TRBJ1-2
CASGSGKGSGENSYNSPLHF	TGTGCTAGTGGTTCGGGGAAGGGGTCAGGGGAGAACTCCTATAATTCACCCCTCCACTTT	.	.	TRBV12-5	TRBJ1-6
CATSRDVGAKQNEQYF	TGTGCCACCAGCAGAGATGTGGGGGCAAAGCAGAACGAGCAGTACTTC	.	.	TRBV15	TRBJ2-7
CASSLEGPYEQYF	TGTGCCAGCAGTTTGGAGGGCCCCTACGAGCAGTACTTC	.	.	TRBV7-9	TRBJ2-7
CASRPISGGLVFNEQFF	TGTGCCAGCAGACCTATCTCTGGGGGACTAGTCTTCAATGAGCAGTTCTTC	few	TRBD2	TRBV27	TRBJ2-1
CASSLNKGHYGYTF	TGTGCCAGCAGCTTAAATAAGGGTCACTATGGCTACACCTTC	once	.	TRBV7-2	TRBJ1-2
CASQGLAGSRSYEQYF	TGTGCCAGCCAAGGACTAGCGGGCTCCCGCAGCTACGAGCAGTACTTC	once	TRBD2	TRBV25-1	TRBJ2-7
CASTPRGYEQYF	TGTGCCAGCACTCCGAGGGGCTACGAGCAGTACTTC	.	.	TRBV28	TRBJ2-7
CASSDGTALWGYTF	TGTGCCAGCAGCGACGGGACGGCCCTATGGGGCTACACCTTC	.	.	TRBV28	TRBJ1-2
CASSLNRGMNTEAFF	TGTGCCAGCAGCTTAAACAGGGGAATGAACACTGAAGCTTTCTTT	.	TRBD1	TRBV28	TRBJ1-1
CASSGPTYEQYF	TGTGCCTCTAGCGGGCCTACCTACGAGCAGTACTTC	few	TRBD2	TRBV30	TRBJ2-7
CASSVRDRVWETQYF	TGTGCCAGCAGCGTCCGGGACAGGGTGTGGGAGACCCAGTACTTC	.	TRBD1	TRBV7-2	TRBJ2-5
CASSLHSGSDEQFF	TGTGCCAGCAGTTTACATAGCGGGAGTGATGAGCAGTTCTTC	once	TRBD2	TRBV28	TRBJ2-1
CASSGPPGMNTEAFF	TGTGCCAGCAGTGGGCCCCCGGGCATGAACACTGAAGCTTTCTTT	once	.	TRBV25-1	TRBJ1-1
CASRDRVNQPQHF	TGTGCCAGTAGGGACAGAGTAAATCAGCCCCAGCATTTT	.	.	TRBV19	TRBJ1-5
CASSKGQMNTEAFF	TGTGCCAGCAGTAAGGGACAAATGAACACTGAAGCTTTCTTT	.	.	TRBV27	TRBJ1-1
CASSLASSYNSPLHF	TGTGCCAGCAGCTTAGCCAGCTCCTATAATTCACCCCTCCACTTT	.	.	TRBV13	TRBJ1-6
CASSFRGRDAFF	TGTGCCAGCAGTTTTCGGGGGCGGGACGCTTTCTTT	.	.	TRBV12-3/TRBV12-4	TRBJ1-1
CASSSHSGQGANTEAFF	TGTGCCAGCAGTTCACACTCGGGACAGGGGGCGAACACTGAAGCTTTCTTT	once	TRBD1	TRBV25-1	TRBJ1-1
CASSQEHVPYNEQFF	TGTGCCAGCAGCCAAGAACATGTCCCCTACAATGAGCAGTTCTTC	.	.	TRBV4-2	TRBJ2-1